This TCR beta chain originates from a study of blood T cell repertoires in COVID-19. The overall study: Italy, Spain and the United States were the sources of the convalescent and acute COVID-19 samples.

Allocation to cohorts depended on clinical history reported by the participants. Two consecutive negative NP/OP PCR tests, clearance, or resolved symptoms defined Cohort 3 recovery. CDR1 is SGHRS and CDR2 is YFSETQ in the germline V gene. V dropped 2 bases and J dropped 3; count of bases not matched to a gene: 2. CDR3 size: 14 residues. Sequencing was performed with immunoSEQ multiplex PCR; in TCRdb, only in-frame clones are kept and a portion is missing. Here the sample spans around 190,000 clones, roughly 88% being singletons. The clonotype comes from a woman between 18 and 29 years old who had recovered from COVID-19. The V gene is TRBV5-1, the J gene TRBJ2-1, with 7 bases that match TRBD2. Material for sequencing was PBMCs or T cells enriched from blood (not recorded which). CDR3 nucleotide sequence: TGCGCCAGCAGCTTTTCTAGCGGCTACAATGAGCAGTTCTTC. Its translation is CASSFSSGYNEQFF.